This record covers a single T cell receptor beta chain. Its target is not known. With each sample, at least 6 micrograms of total RNA were extracted. The CDR3 contains 14 residues. Germline lookup yields CDR1 DFQATT and CDR2 SNEGSKA (reference sequence). Germline trimming cut 5 bases from V and 1 base from J; bases unmatched to any gene: 7. The data were taken from a study of blood T cells in healthy people across ages. The study's findings and limits: When set beside aged donors, long-lived donors presented more naive CD4+ cells and higher diversity.

Through a sample-barcoded 5' primer and a J-beta primer mix, a second PCR was run for roughly 6 to 12 cycles. TCRdb analysed the 5' RACE reads with MiXCR anew, one entry per CDR3 protein. Of 800,000 to 950,000 distinct CDR3 sequences listed, about 29% were seen once; the top ten hold more than 8.5%. These sequences were also reported in another study, on T cells of mothers and their children.

Sequencing input: blood. This clonotype was sampled from a woman aged 35 to 49 in good health. The genes are TRBV20-1 and TRBJ1-1; 7 bases match TRBD1. CDR3: CSARRGGGNTEAFF. CDR3 coding DNA: TGCAGTGCTCGCCGAGGGGGCGGGAACACTGAAGCTTTCTTT.